A single sample is the source of the 3 T cell receptor beta chains below, sequenced in a study of Graves' ophthalmopathy and Graves' hyperthyroidism. The TCR beta CDR3 regions underwent amplification from RNA transcripts. First-round RT-PCR employed HTBI primers, with a second-round multiplex PCR after it. TCRdb reanalysed the multiplex PCR reads using MiXCR and keeps one entry per CDR3 protein. The sample shows around 470,000 distinct CDR3 sequences, under 15% of them seen only once. Specimen: blood. The receptors originated from a woman in her thirties with Graves' ophthalmopathy.

The table lists this clonotype with many counts. J is TRBJ2-5 and V is TRBV29-1; 7 nucleotides align to TRBD1. This CDR3 spans 14 amino acids. V was clipped by 2 bases and J by 5 bases; unmatched bases: 8. Germline V gene lookup returns CDR1 SQVTM and CDR2 ANQGSEA. The CDR3 is CSVEPEGGGETQYF. The CDR3 nucleotides read TGCAGCGTTGAACCCGAAGGGGGCGGTGAGACCCAGTACTTC.

This clonotype was seen at least ten times. V usage is TRBV20-1 and J usage is TRBJ1-5, with 7 nucleotides matching TRBD1. The length of the CDR3 is 14 residues. CDR1 is DFQATT, CDR2 SNEGSKA, per germline (reference sequence). The V segment lost 3 bases and the J segment 5 bases; nucleotides outside the gene matches: 7. This CDR3 is CSASPRQGYQPQHF. As DNA, the CDR3 is TGCAGTGCTAGTCCACGACAGGGCTATCAGCCCCAGCATTTT.

This clonotype has at least ten counts. This chain connects TRBV12-3 or TRBV12-4 to TRBJ2-7; D is perhaps TRBD1 or TRBD2 (5 bases each). The CDR3 is 14 amino acids. V gave up 5 bases and J gave up 2 bases, with 13 bases separating them. Written as DNA, the CDR3 is TGTGCCAGCAGTCTCTCCGGGACCCCCTACGAGCAGTACTTC. Translated: CASSLSGTPYEQYF.